These 30 T cell receptor beta chains share one sample of origin, sequenced in a study of blood T cells in healthy people across ages. A J-beta primer mix and a sample-barcoded 5' primer were used in a second PCR of roughly 6 to 11 cycles. TCRdb itself ran the 5' RACE reads through MiXCR, one entry per CDR3 protein. The table lists hundreds of thousands of distinct CDR3 sequences, about 25% of them singletons. Separately, the same data were catalogued under a study of T cells of mothers and their children.

Material: blood. The receptor set was obtained from a boy younger than 18 in good health.

In this sample, this clonotype turned up a few times. This rearrangement joins TRBV7-9 to TRBJ2-5; D not certain. Trimming stripped 7 bases from V and 0 bases from J, with 9 bases between. CDR3 length equals 13 residues. Germline values: CDR1 SEHNR, CDR2 FQNEAQ (reference sequence). The CDR3 nucleotides read TGTGCCAGCAAAGGGAACTACCAAGAGACCCAGTACTTC. This codes for CASKGNYQETQYF.

This clonotype was seen just once. The J gene is TRBJ2-5, the V gene TRBV5-6, with a weak D call TRBD2 (6 bases). The J call may be incorrect, as the DNA end agrees better with TRBJ2-1. CDR1 is SGHDT and CDR2 is YYEEEE in the germline V gene. The CDR3 contains 14 residues. CDR3 sequence: CASSFGDFAYEQFF. The CDR3 DNA reads TGTGCCAGCAGCTTTGGGGACTTCGCATATGAGCAGTTCTTC.

This clonotype was counted a few times. CDR3 residues: CASSFRDRYYGYTF. The CDR3 nucleotides read TGTGCCAGCAGTTTTAGGGACAGATACTATGGCTACACCTTC. This rearrangement joins TRBV27 to TRBJ1-2; 7 nucleotides match TRBD1. Per the germline V gene, CDR1 is MNHEY and CDR2 is SMNVEV (reference sequence). The CDR3 sequence is 14 residues long. The J segment lost 3 bases and the V segment lost 3 bases, leaving 4 bases of the junction unmatched.

This chain connects TRBV7-9 to TRBJ2-3; D remains unclear. Looked up from germline, CDR1 is SEHNR and CDR2 is FQNEAQ (reference sequence). The CDR3 length is 18 residues. V dropped 1 base and J dropped 0 bases, with 17 bases sitting between them. CDR3 sequence reads: CASSLGGVGSYSTDTQYF. CDR3 coding DNA: TGTGCCAGCAGCTTAGGAGGAGTCGGATCCTATAGCACAGATACGCAGTATTTT. Full variable domain (missing parts from reference TRBV7-9 and TRBJ2-3): DTGVSQNPRHKITKRGQNVTFRCDPISEHNRLYWYRQTLGQGPEFLTYFQNEAQLEKSRLLSDRFSAERPKGSFSTLEIQRTEQGDSAMYLCASSLGGVGSYSTDTQYFGPGTRLTVL.

J is TRBJ2-6 and V is TRBV6-6; D possibly matches TRBD1 or TRBD2 (6 bases each). The CDR3 runs to 14 residues. The V end was cut by 5 bases, the J end by 5 bases, with 10 bases between. CDR1 and CDR2 from the germline V gene are MNHNY and SVGAGI (reference sequence). The CDR3 protein is CASSGGLWANVLTF. As DNA, the CDR3 is TGTGCCAGCAGTGGGGGGCTCTGGGCCAACGTCCTGACTTTC.

The chain uses TRBV20-1 and TRBJ2-3; 12 positions agree with TRBD2. The CDR3 consists of 16 residues. Germline V gene data show CDR1 as DFQATT and CDR2 as SNEGSKA (reference sequence). The junction had 8 bases not matched to a gene; V was cut back by 3 bases and J by 4 bases. The CDR3 DNA sequence: TGCAGTGCTAGTACGCCTAGCGGGAGGGTTTCAGATACGCAGTATTTT. Protein: CSASTPSGRVSDTQYF.

V and J are TRBV29-1 and TRBJ1-1, with D maybe TRBD1 (6 bases). Germline V CDR1 and CDR2: SQVTM, ANQGSEA. There are 13 residues in the CDR3. V dropped 8 bases and J dropped 6 bases, with 19 bases sitting between them. CDR3 in amino acids: CSLRGGGSSEAFF. As DNA, the CDR3 is TGCAGCTTGAGGGGGGGGGGCTCATCTGAAGCTTTCTTT.

The chain is built from TRBV27 and TRBJ2-1; D gene ambiguous. The J call may be wrong; the DNA end is better matched by TRBJ2-7. Germline V gene sequence: CDR1 MNHEY, CDR2 SMNVEV (reference sequence). The CDR3 covers 13 residues. CDR3 loop: CASSLFRTGEQYF. CDR3 bases: TGTGCCAGCAGTTTATTCAGGACCGGCGAGCAGTACTTC.

This chain uses TRBV7-9 with TRBJ2-3; the D gene is possibly TRBD2 (6 bases). Per germline, CDR1 SEHNR and CDR2 FQNEAQ (reference sequence). The CDR3 contains 16 residues. Deletions cut 5 bases from V and 3 bases from J, with 18 bases between. CDR3 sequence reads: CASSAVADFTTDTQYF. The CDR3 bases are TGTGCCAGCAGCGCTGTAGCGGACTTTACGACAGATACGCAGTATTTT.

This chain joins TRBV6-6 and TRBJ1-1; D might be TRBD1 (5 bases). CDR1 is MNHNY and CDR2 is SVGAGI in the germline V gene (reference sequence). The V and J ends lost 4 bases and 0 bases respectively, with 15 bases between them. The CDR3 is 16 residues long. The CDR3 loop reads CASSLTSPGLNTEAFF. For the CDR3, the DNA is TGTGCCAGCAGTTTGACCTCTCCGGGGCTGAACACTGAAGCTTTCTTT.

There are a few counts of this clonotype. V gene TRBV28 combines with J gene TRBJ2-5; D possibly uses TRBD1 or TRBD2 (6 bases each). The DNA end lines up better with TRBJ2-7; the J call may be wrong. The germline V gene has CDR1 MDHEN and CDR2 SYDVKM. The CDR3 has 15 residues. The CDR3 coding sequence is TGTGCCAGCAGCCCCGACAGGAGAAGGAGGGTCGAGCAGTACTTC. Its protein product is CASSPDRRRRVEQYF.

This clonotype was detected only a few times. V usage is TRBV6-1 and J usage is TRBJ2-7, with 8 nucleotides matching TRBD1. In germline, CDR1 is MNHNS, CDR2 SASEGT. The CDR3 covers 14 residues. V gave up 4 bases and J gave up 4 bases; unmatched junction bases: 6. CDR3 nucleotides: TGTGCCAGCAGTGCCGGTGGACAGGGATACGAGCAGTACTTC. Amino acids: CASSAGGQGYEQYF.

This clonotype was observed at least ten times. The rearrangement joins TRBV12-3 or TRBV12-4 to TRBJ1-5; D remains unclear. There are 13 residues in the CDR3. V was clipped by 3 bases and J by 2 bases, with 5 bases between them. CDR3 residues: CASSFQGNQPQHF. The CDR3 DNA reads as TGTGCCAGCAGTTTCCAGGGCAATCAGCCCCAGCATTTT.

This clonotype was seen only a few times. The V gene is TRBV28, the J gene TRBJ2-1; D may be TRBD2 (6 bases). Germline lookup yields CDR1 MDHEN and CDR2 SYDVKM. V dropped 5 bases and J dropped 3 bases, with 17 bases sitting between them. This CDR3 is built from 16 residues. The CDR3 nucleotides are TGTGCCAGCAGTCGACCGGGAGCCCATTTCTACAATGAGCAGTTCTTC. Residues: CASSRPGAHFYNEQFF.

This clonotype was counted only a few times. V and J are TRBV7-8 and TRBJ2-7; TRBD2 matches at 12 bases. CDR3 length: 16 amino acids. Germline values: CDR1 SGHVS, CDR2 FQNEAQ. The ends lost 5 bases at V and 5 bases at J; junction bases unmatched: 10. The CDR3 sequence: CASSPVRLAGVNEQYF. In DNA, the CDR3 is TGTGCCAGCAGCCCAGTTCGACTAGCGGGAGTTAACGAGCAGTACTTC.

This clonotype was found a few times. This rearrangement joins TRBV28 to TRBJ1-2, with D perhaps TRBD1 (5 bases). Trimming shortened V by 2 bases and J by 6 bases, and 10 bases separated the two germline ends. The germline CDR1 and CDR2 sequences are MDHEN and SYDVKM. The CDR3 sequence is 13 residues long. CDR3: CASSLKIGDGYTF. The CDR3 DNA sequence: TGTGCCAGCAGTTTAAAGATAGGGGATGGCTACACCTTC.

The chain joins TRBV12-3 or TRBV12-4 to TRBJ1-6, with D perhaps TRBD1 (6 bases). The CDR3 covers 14 residues. The V end was cut by 2 bases, the J end by 10 bases, with 12 bases between. The CDR3, as DNA: TGTGCCAGCAGTTTATGGGGGGCTGGCTCACCCCTCCACTTT. Protein: CASSLWGAGSPLHF.

This chain joins TRBV7-2 and TRBJ2-7; tentative D call: TRBD2 (5 bases). CDR3 length equals 14 residues. CDR1 and CDR2 from the germline V gene are SGHTA and FQGNSA. The V end lost 2 bases, the J end lost 2 bases, and 10 bases lay between the germline ends. The CDR3 spells CASSLIPAAYEQYF. The CDR3 region has the DNA TGTGCCAGCAGCTTAATCCCAGCGGCCTACGAGCAGTACTTC.

This chain uses TRBV6-5 with TRBJ2-3; the D is unclear. The V and J ends lost 5 bases and 0 bases respectively, with 12 bases between them. From germline, CDR1 is MNHEY and CDR2 SVGAGI. This CDR3 region has 15 residues. CDR3 in DNA: TGTGCCAGCAGTCTCGTTGACCCGAGCACAGATACGCAGTATTTT. This translates into CASSLVDPSTDTQYF.

The rearrangement joins TRBV18 to TRBJ1-2; D is perhaps TRBD1 (6 bases). The CDR3 consists of 15 residues. Trimming shortened V by 6 bases and J by 4 bases, and 18 bases separated the two germline ends. Germline CDR1 is KGHSH and CDR2 is LQKENI. The CDR3 nucleotides are TGTGCCAGCTCCCCGAACAGGGCCGACCCCTATGGCTACACCTTC. Its translation is CASSPNRADPYGYTF.

The chain carries TRBV7-9 and TRBJ2-5; 7 bases agree with TRBD2. Trimming took 5 bases from V and 4 from J; bases not matched to a gene: 13. Looked up from germline, CDR1 is SEHNR and CDR2 is FQNEAQ (reference sequence). The CDR3 sequence is 16 residues long. In DNA, the CDR3 is TGTGCCAGCAGCCCGACAGTACTAGCGCTCCTAGAGACCCAGTACTTC. Its translation: CASSPTVLALLETQYF. Based on the CDR3 plus reference TRBV7-9 and TRBJ2-5, the full variable domain is DTGVSQNPRHKITKRGQNVTFRCDPISEHNRLYWYRQTLGQGPEFLTYFQNEAQLEKSRLLSDRFSAERPKGSFSTLEIQRTEQGDSAMYLCASSPTVLALLETQYFGPGTRLLVL.

CDR3 sequence (DNA): TGTGCCAGCAGCTCAGGGACTTTGCCAGGCGAGCAGTACTTC. Residues: CASSSGTLPGEQYF. V gene TRBV27 combines with J gene TRBJ2-1; maybe TRBD2 (6 bases). Near its end, the DNA agrees better with TRBJ2-7, so the J call may be wrong. The germline V gene encodes CDR1 MNHEY and CDR2 SMNVEV (reference sequence). CDR3 length equals 14 residues.

A few counts support this clonotype. The chain is built from TRBV9 and TRBJ2-2, with D perhaps TRBD1 (6 bases). This CDR3 comprises 15 residues. V gave up 0 bases and J gave up 6 bases, with 12 bases separating them. Germline V gene data show CDR1 as SGDLS and CDR2 as YYNGEE. This CDR3 is CASSVETGSSGELFF. The DNA for the CDR3 is TGTGCCAGCAGCGTAGAGACAGGATCCTCCGGGGAGCTGTTTTTT.

There are a few counts of this clonotype. The chain carries TRBV11-1 and TRBJ2-1; 10 positions agree with TRBD2. V shed 2 bases, J shed 10 bases, and the junction held 14 bases outside the gene matches. Germline CDR1 SGHAT, CDR2 FQDESV (reference sequence). This CDR3 comprises 17 residues. The DNA of the CDR3 is TGTGCCAGCAGCTTACGTTTCTCTGGTAGCGGGAGGAGGGAGCAGTTCTTC. As protein: CASSLRFSGSGRREQFF.

The CDR3 coding sequence is TGTGCCATCAGGGCGGAGGACCAAGAGACCCAGTACTTC. Its translation is CAIRAEDQETQYF. This sequence joins TRBV10-3 and TRBJ2-5; D possibly corresponds to TRBD2 (5 bases). Germline CDR1 ENHRY, CDR2 SYGVKD. V was shortened by 6 bases and J by 0 bases, with 8 bases between the two germline ends. The CDR3 runs 13 residues.

At least ten counts were recorded for this clonotype. V usage is TRBV27 and J usage is TRBJ2-7, with D possibly being TRBD1 (6 bases). TRBJ2-5 explains the end of the DNA better; the J call may be wrong. The CDR3 extends over 13 amino acids. Germline V gene data show CDR1 as MNHEY and CDR2 as SMNVEV (reference sequence). CDR3: CASSLEGEETQYF. DNA of the CDR3: TGTGCCAGCAGTTTAGAGGGGGAGGAGACCCAGTACTTC.

This clonotype was seen a few times. This chain links TRBV5-1 with TRBJ2-1, with unresolved D. V lost 2 bases, J lost 0 bases, and 6 bases lay in between. Germline V gene sequence: CDR1 SGHRS, CDR2 YFSETQ. The CDR3 runs 14 residues. The CDR3 region is CASSFGFSYNEQFF. The DNA of the CDR3 is TGCGCCAGCAGCTTCGGCTTCTCCTACAATGAGCAGTTCTTC.

The V and J genes are TRBV27 and TRBJ2-1, with D perhaps assigned TRBD1 or TRBD2 (5 bases each). V lost 5 bases to trimming and J lost 2 bases, with 10 bases between them. The germline V gene has CDR1 MNHEY and CDR2 SMNVEV (reference sequence). The CDR3 is 14 residues long. In DNA form, the CDR3 reads TGTGCCAGCAGTGATCCGGGACCCTACAATGAGCAGTTCTTC. The encoded protein is CASSDPGPYNEQFF.

The rearrangement joins TRBV6-5 to TRBJ2-1; D unclear. Germline CDR1 reads MNHEY; CDR2 reads SVGAGI. CDR3 length: 14 amino acids. V was trimmed by 6 bases and J by 8 bases, leaving 17 bases between them. Here the CDR3 DNA reads TGTGCCAGCAGGGCCCGGGTAACAATACATGAGCAGTTCTTC. It codes for CASRARVTIHEQFF.

This clonotype was detected a few times. The chain employs TRBV5-5 and TRBJ2-3; D remains unclear. This CDR3 comprises 15 residues. Germline assignment: CDR1 SGHKS and CDR2 YYEKEE (reference sequence). The V and J ends lost 0 bases and 0 bases respectively, with 8 bases between them. The CDR3 sequence is CASSLEPGSTDTQYF. For the CDR3, the DNA is TGTGCCAGCAGCTTGGAGCCAGGTAGCACAGATACGCAGTATTTT.